The 10 T cell receptor beta chains below come from one sample, sequenced in a study of control samples from healthy donors and cancer patients. Repertoires were generated with immunoSEQ multiplex PCR, while TCRdb's copy carries only in-frame clones and drops some. The sample shows 150,000 to 200,000 clones, 90% of them seen only once. The sample comprised blood. The receptors stem from a woman in her forties or fifties in good health.

The chain links TRBV6-5 to TRBJ2-3; D might be TRBD1 (6 bases). The CDR3 extends over 13 amino acids. V was pared by 6 bases and J by 4 bases, with 11 bases between. Germline V gene sequence: CDR1 MNHEY, CDR2 SVGAGI. As DNA, the CDR3 is TGTGCCAGCAGACGGGACAATGCAGATACGCAGTATTTT. It codes for CASRRDNADTQYF.

This clone showed up just once. V and J are TRBV6-5 and TRBJ2-3; no reliable D call. The CDR3 is 15 residues long. In germline, CDR1 is MNHEY, CDR2 SVGAGI. V was trimmed by 6 bases and J by 0 bases, leaving 13 bases between them. CDR3 sequence (DNA): TGTGCCAGCAGGTCGGGCCCCTCTAGCACAGATACGCAGTATTTT. Encoded protein: CASRSGPSSTDTQYF.

The genes are TRBV6-4 and TRBJ1-6, with TRBD1 matching over 8 bases. CDR3 size: 15 residues. V dropped 2 bases and J dropped 10; count of bases not matched to a gene: 7. Germline V lookup: CDR1 MRHNA, CDR2 SNTAGT. CDR3 sequence: CASSDRTGFGSPLHF. CDR3 bases: TGTGCCAGCAGTGACCGGACAGGGTTTGGATCACCCCTCCACTTT.

The chain combines TRBV6-5 with TRBJ2-7; D call uncertain. From germline, CDR1 is MNHEY and CDR2 SVGAGI. V was pared by 7 bases and J by 3 bases, with 13 bases between. The CDR3 spans 13 residues. CDR3 sequence: CASTFDFFYEQYF. In DNA, the CDR3 is TGTGCCAGCACGTTCGACTTTTTCTACGAGCAGTACTTC.

This chain uses TRBV28 with TRBJ1-6; D is perhaps TRBD1 (6 bases). The CDR3 totals 14 residues. Trimming took 2 bases from V and 7 from J, leaving 9 bases between them. Germline V gives CDR1 MDHEN, CDR2 SYDVKM. CDR3 sequence (DNA): TGTGCCAGCAGTTTACAGGGGCAGAATTCACCCCTCCACTTT. It codes for CASSLQGQNSPLHF.

This chain connects TRBV2 to TRBJ2-1; maybe TRBD2 (6 bases). The CDR3 totals 15 residues. Trimming took off 11 bases at V and 1 base at J, with 18 bases between the two ends. Per the germline V gene, CDR1 is SNHLY and CDR2 is FYNNEI. The CDR3 bases are TGTGCCGTTCCAAGGGGAGGAGTGTCCTACAATGAGCAGTTCTTC. Its translation is CAVPRGGVSYNEQFF.

The V and J genes are TRBV4-3 and TRBJ2-2; 9 bases line up with TRBD2. With V trimmed by 1 base and J by 6 bases, 3 bases remained unmatched. The germline gives CDR1 LGHNA, CDR2 YSLEER. This CDR3 has 15 amino acids. In DNA, the CDR3 is TGCGCCAGCAGCCAAGTGTCTAGCGGGGCCGGGGAGCTGTTTTTT. Amino acids: CASSQVSSGAGELFF.

V gene TRBV4-2 combines with J gene TRBJ2-7; 8 bases are shared with TRBD2. Germline CDR1 LGHNA, CDR2 YNFKEQ. CDR3 length: 16 amino acids. J lost 2 bases, V lost 1 base, and 7 bases had no gene match. CDR3 amino acids: CASSQVIGGGTYEQYF. CDR3 nucleotides: TGTGCCAGCAGCCAAGTTATCGGCGGGGGGACCTACGAGCAGTACTTC.

This rearrangement joins TRBV24-1 to TRBJ1-2; no reliable D call. The ends were cut back, 2 bases at V and 5 bases at J, with 14 bases in the middle. This CDR3 region has 15 residues. Germline CDR1 is KGHDR and CDR2 is SFDVKD. The CDR3 spells CATSDSTRKSYGYTF. The CDR3 bases are TGTGCCACCAGTGATTCGACCAGAAAATCATATGGCTACACCTTC.

The V call is TRBV7-2, the J call TRBJ2-1, with D uncertain. This CDR3 spans 13 amino acids. The ends were cut back, 1 base at V and 5 bases at J, with 6 bases in the middle. Germline loops: CDR1 SGHTA, CDR2 FQGNSA. CDR3 sequence: CASSLGPNNEQFF. CDR3 coding DNA: TGTGCCAGCAGCTTAGGGCCAAACAATGAGCAGTTCTTC.